This note documents a single TCR beta chain sequence. Its antigen has not been determined. No qualities accompany the bases; no much larger clone lies one base away. Libraries were constructed by the immunoSEQ multiplex PCR assay. TCRdb obtained this table from immuneACCESS and retained in-frame rearrangements with V and J assigned. These tables miss some clones; where compared with another copy, unresolved V genes account for less than half of the shortfall, and the remainder is unexplained. The sample table records roughly 710,000 clones; approximately 83% of these occur just once. Around 0.0094% of the sample rests with the top ten. This entry is derived from a study of shared T cell receptors in the human thymus (dated by TCRdb to the early 2020s). For context, the study as a whole: The study examined how self-reactive, shared T-cell receptor alpha chains are generated in the human thymus.

CDR1 and CDR2 were assigned from the germline V gene as MNHNS and SASEGT. V drops 10 bases and J drops 4 bases, leaving 11 bases in between. The CDR3 has 11 amino acids, counting the end cysteine and phenylalanine. The entry retains the CDR3 DNA only, 33 bases that are in frame from base 1. The same sample was also used in a study of human thymus T cells. As the second publication notes: Donors were immunologically healthy infants undergoing open corrective cardiac surgery for congenital heart defects in Finland. Thymus tissue was obtained as surgical resects removed during corrective cardiac surgery. Usage of V and J gene segments appeared to be biased in both the thymic and the peripheral blood repertoires. The related research found that thymic TCR repertoires overlapped highly between unrelated individuals. TCR alpha and beta repertoires from roughly eight infant thymus samples and a few related peripheral blood samples were characterized in the study. The cohort included six male and a couple of female infants, with donor ages spanning 7 to 244 days. Thymocytes were freed from the tissue by mechanical means and kept at -70 degrees C as pellets of about 8.5-34 million cells. A QIAsymphony instrument was used to extract genomic DNA from frozen cell pellets. The immunoSEQ multiplex PCR assay was used to amplify the TCRB and TCRAD loci from a standardized amount of quality-controlled genomic DNA. The V(D)J region was spanned by amplicons of a length sufficient to cover the CDR3 and to identify V and J genes. The amplicons were sequenced on an Illumina platform via the commercial immunoSEQ service. Primer bias and sequencing errors were corrected using previously described methods, and TCRAD and TCRB definitions followed the IMGT database. Repertoires were analysed with immunoSEQ Analyzer 3.0 and VDJTools, covering basic statistics, V/J segment usage, diversity estimates, rarefaction and pairwise overlap. To estimate diversity, the Chao1, ChaoE, Efron-Thisted, Shannon and inverse Simpson indices were applied, and diversity was also estimated on datasets down-sampled to the smallest sample. For repertoire overlap, CDR3 nucleotide sequence, V gene and J gene had to match strictly, and clustering was done by Jaccard-based multidimensional scaling. On average, thymus samples gave 750,000 to 1,000,000 unique TCRB clonotypes, whereas blood samples gave roughly 80,000.

Sequenced input: thymocytes. Recombination connected TRBV6-1 to TRBJ2-7, with the D gene too uncertain to name. This sequence originates from a girl under three years old with a congenital heart defect. Donor details come from another sample of the same person, matched by shared clones. The bases are TGTGCCATCCCAAACGGTTACGAGCAGTACTTC. This yields the protein CAIPNGYEQYF.